These 17 T cell receptor beta chains share one sample of origin, sequenced in a study of siplizumab effects on memory and regulatory T cells. Method: immunoSEQ multiplex PCR; TCRdb's copy keeps in-frame clones and lacks some. The table lists approximately 120,000 clones, about 91% of them singletons. The sequenced sample was Tregs sorted from blood. The receptors were sampled from a human donor in good health.

The chain couples TRBV5-1 to TRBJ1-5; tentatively, D is TRBD1 (5 bases). Germline V CDR1 and CDR2: SGHRS, YFSETQ. This CDR3 comprises 15 residues. V shed 4 bases and J shed 7 bases, with 18 bases lying between them. The CDR3 coding sequence is TGCGCCAGCAGCCGAGGGGTTCAGGGCGGCCAGCCCCAGCATTTT. It translates to CASSRGVQGGQPQHF.

The J gene is TRBJ2-6, the V gene TRBV11-1; possible D gene TRBD1, 5 bases. V was trimmed by 4 bases and J by 0 bases, leaving 10 bases between them. Per germline, CDR1 SGHAT and CDR2 FQDESV (reference sequence). This CDR3 region has 16 residues. CDR3 bases: TGTGCCAGCAGCTCTTTGACAGTCTCTGGGGCCAACGTCCTGACTTTC. This translates into CASSSLTVSGANVLTF. The full variable domain, completed using reference TRBV11-1 and TRBJ2-6, is EAEVAQSPRYKITEKSQAVAFWCDPISGHATLYWYRQILGQGPELLVQFQDESVVDDSQLPKDRFSAERLKGVDSTLKIQPAELGDSAMYLCASSSLTVSGANVLTFGAGSRLTVL.

The chain combines TRBV18 with TRBJ1-5, with D perhaps TRBD1 (5 bases). CDR3 size: 15 residues. Germline assignment: CDR1 KGHSH and CDR2 LQKENI. V was shortened by 2 bases and J by 2 bases, with 10 bases between the two germline ends. CDR3 coding DNA: TGTGCCAGCTCACCATTGGGGCAGGGCAATCAGCCCCAGCATTTT. Its protein is CASSPLGQGNQPQHF.

CDR3 amino acids: CASSPRDRDREQYF. The CDR3 nucleotides read TGTGCCAGCAGTCCTCGGGACAGGGATCGCGAGCAGTACTTC. The chain is built from TRBV28 and TRBJ2-7; 9 nucleotides align to TRBD1. This CDR3 spans 14 amino acids. V trimming: 5 bases; J trimming: 6 bases; junction bases outside the gene matches: 8. The germline CDR1 and CDR2 sequences are MDHEN and SYDVKM.

The chain joins TRBV6-1 to TRBJ2-7; D might be TRBD1 (6 bases). CDR3 length: 15 amino acids. Trimming cost V 6 bases and J 0 bases, with 15 bases left between them. Germline CDR1 and CDR2: MNHNS and SASEGT. The CDR3 DNA reads as TGTGCCAGCAGCTTGGACAGTGTAAGCTCCTACGAGCAGTACTTC. It translates to CASSLDSVSSYEQYF.

V and J are TRBV11-3 and TRBJ2-7, with 7 bases aligning to TRBD2. CDR3 length equals 14 residues. Germline CDR1 reads SGHNT; CDR2 reads YENEEA. Trimming removed 2 bases from V and 5 bases from J; junction bases left unmatched: 6. In DNA form, the CDR3 reads TGTGCCAGCAGCTTAACGGGGGGATCCCACGAGCAGTACTTC. Its translation: CASSLTGGSHEQYF.

This rearrangement joins TRBV5-1 to TRBJ2-3, with D possibly TRBD1 on 5 matching bases. The germline V gene encodes CDR1 SGHRS and CDR2 YFSETQ. This CDR3 contains 14 residues. Trimming took 0 bases from V and 5 from J, leaving 10 bases between them. CDR3 bases: TGCGCCAGCAGCTTGGATCAGGGAAGAGATACGCAGTATTTT. Amino acids: CASSLDQGRDTQYF.

The chain links TRBV6-5 to TRBJ1-4; D remains ambiguous. The CDR3 consists of 15 residues. Germline V gene data show CDR1 as MNHEY and CDR2 as SVGAGI. V dropped 6 bases and J dropped 5 bases, with 16 bases sitting between them. CDR3 protein: CASSSWRERNEKLFF. The CDR3 bases are TGTGCCAGCAGCTCTTGGAGGGAACGGAATGAAAAACTGTTTTTT.

The chain has TRBV6-5 and TRBJ1-5, with D unresolved. The V gene lost 6 bases and the J gene lost 7 bases, with 19 bases spanning the gap. This CDR3 has 15 residues. Germline V lookup: CDR1 MNHEY, CDR2 SVGAGI. CDR3 residues: CASSPDPGSIQPQHF. DNA of the CDR3: TGTGCCAGCAGCCCGGACCCCGGTAGTATACAGCCCCAGCATTTT.

The rearrangement joins TRBV27 to TRBJ2-2, with D unresolved. V lost 6 bases and J 4 bases, leaving 15 bases between the germline ends. This CDR3 region has 15 residues. Germline CDR1 reads MNHEY; CDR2 reads SMNVEV (reference sequence). In DNA form, the CDR3 reads TGTGCCAGCAGGGCCCAGTGGCTCGGCACCGGGGAGCTGTTTTTT. This codes for CASRAQWLGTGELFF.

This clone occurred once. The chain carries TRBV5-4 and TRBJ1-2; D is ambiguous. CDR1 and CDR2 from the germline V gene are SGHNT and YYREEE (reference sequence). The CDR3 is 13 residues long. V was cut by 0 bases and J by 5 bases, with 8 bases left in between. The CDR3 sequence: CASSLGSLYGYTF. The CDR3 DNA is TGTGCCAGCAGCTTGGGAAGCCTTTATGGCTACACCTTC.

V usage is TRBV10-3 and J usage is TRBJ2-3; 8 bases match TRBD2. The CDR3 is 16 residues long. The germline gives CDR1 ENHRY, CDR2 SYGVKD. The V segment lost 2 bases and the J segment 5 bases; nucleotides outside the gene matches: 9. The DNA for the CDR3 is TGTGCCATCAGTGAGGGTGGCAGCGGGGGAGTAGATACGCAGTATTTT. Translated: CAISEGGSGGVDTQYF.

V and J are TRBV7-2 and TRBJ2-7; D might be TRBD1 (6 bases). The V end lost 5 bases, the J end lost 7 bases, and 9 bases lay between the germline ends. Germline CDR1 reads SGHTA; CDR2 reads FQGNSA. The CDR3 contains 11 residues. The CDR3 bases are TGTGCCAGCAGCATAAGGGGGGAGCAGTACTTC. The encoded protein is CASSIRGEQYF. Drawing the rest from reference TRBV7-2 and TRBJ2-7, the complete variable domain is GAGVSQSPSNKVTEKGKDVELRCDPISGHTALYWYRQSLGQGLEFLIYFQGNSAPDKSGLPSDRFSAERTGGSVSTLTIQRTQQEDSAVYLCASSIRGEQYFGPGTRLTVT.

The chain carries TRBV5-6 and TRBJ1-3, with D possibly matching TRBD1 (5 bases). This CDR3 region has 14 residues. Between the trimmed V and J ends, which lost 1 base and 2 bases, there was a span of 7 bases. CDR1 is SGHDT and CDR2 is YYEEEE in the germline V gene. For the CDR3, the DNA is TGTGCCAGCAGCTTGAGAGGGGCTGGAAACACCATATATTTT. Translated: CASSLRGAGNTIYF. The complete variable domain, with remaining parts taken from reference TRBV5-6 and TRBJ1-3, reads DAGVTQSPTHLIKTRGQQVTLRCSPKSGHDTVSWYQQALGQGPQFIFQYYEEEERQRGNFPDRFSGHQFPNYSSELNVNALLLGDSALYLCASSLRGAGNTIYFGEGSWLTVV.

The chain employs TRBV10-3 and TRBJ1-1; maybe TRBD1 (5 bases). The CDR3 totals 15 residues. V lost 0 bases and J 4 bases, leaving 12 bases between the germline ends. Germline lookup yields CDR1 ENHRY and CDR2 SYGVKD. The CDR3 protein is CAISESTPGGTEAFF. The CDR3 DNA sequence: TGTGCCATCAGTGAGTCGACTCCGGGGGGCACTGAAGCTTTCTTT.

The J gene is TRBJ1-2, the V gene TRBV2, with D tentatively TRBD1 (6 bases). Germline assignment: CDR1 SNHLY and CDR2 FYNNEI. The CDR3 is made up of 13 amino acids. V lost 5 bases and J lost 3, with 10 bases in between. The CDR3 spells CASSYRDDYGYTF. The DNA for the CDR3 is TGTGCCAGCAGTTACAGGGACGACTATGGCTACACCTTC.

This chain joins TRBV10-3 and TRBJ2-7; D ambiguous. Germline loops: CDR1 ENHRY, CDR2 SYGVKD. V lost 3 bases to trimming and J lost 3 bases, with 12 bases between them. The CDR3 length is 14 residues. CDR3 sequence reads: CAISDHMGNYEQYF. The DNA for the CDR3 is TGTGCCATCAGTGACCACATGGGGAACTACGAGCAGTACTTC.